These 29 T cell receptor beta chains originate from one sample sequenced in a study of cytomegalovirus exposure and HLA in healthy donors. The primer mix had 60 Vbeta and 13 Jbeta primers. Assay: immunoSEQ multiplex PCR; the TCRdb copy retains only in-frame clones and omits some. Of fewer than 200,000 clones in the sample, around 80% are singletons; the top ten hold roughly 1.9%. Sequenced sample: PBMCs. The origin of the receptors is a man aged 35 to 55 in good health and CMV-seronegative.

The rearrangement uses TRBV25-1 and TRBJ2-1; no clear D. Trimming removed 4 bases from V and 7 bases from J, with 5 bases in between. Germline V CDR1 and CDR2: MGHDK, SYGVNS. CDR3 length equals 11 residues. The CDR3 loop is CASSVRNEQFF. The CDR3 region has the DNA TGTGCCAGCAGTGTGAGAAATGAGCAGTTCTTC.

In its sample, this clone was seen once. The V call is TRBV29-1, the J call TRBJ1-1; the D gene is possibly TRBD1 (6 bases). The length of the CDR3 is 13 residues. The germline CDR1 and CDR2 sequences are SQVTM and ANQGSEA. V shed 2 bases and J shed 1 base, with 8 bases lying between them. CDR3 DNA sequence: TGCAGCGTTGAATCACAGGGGAACACTGAAGCTTTCTTT. This encodes CSVESQGNTEAFF.

V and J are TRBV19 and TRBJ2-3; 8 bases line up with TRBD2. Germline V gives CDR1 LNHDA, CDR2 SQIVND (reference sequence). The CDR3 sequence is 16 residues long. Trimming cost V 7 bases and J 5 bases; bases outside gene matches: 14. CDR3: CASIPTGGGREDTQYF. The DNA of the CDR3 is TGTGCCAGTATCCCCACCGGGGGGGGGCGGGAAGATACGCAGTATTTT.

This clone was observed a few times. The rearrangement links TRBV28 to TRBJ2-7; 8 nucleotides agree with TRBD2. The CDR3 spans 13 residues. The germline V gene encodes CDR1 MDHEN and CDR2 SYDVKM. Trimming at V came to 7 bases and at J to 3 bases, leaving 5 bases not matched to a gene. CDR3: CASMTSAYYEQYF. As DNA, the CDR3 is TGTGCCAGCATGACTAGCGCGTACTACGAGCAGTACTTC.

The V call is TRBV9, the J call TRBJ2-1, with TRBD2 matching 12 bases. V gave up 4 bases and J gave up 7 bases; unmatched junction bases: 9. Germline V lookup: CDR1 SGDLS, CDR2 YYNGEE. CDR3 length: 16 amino acids. The CDR3 reads CASSRTSGRNLNEQFF. The CDR3 nucleotides read TGTGCCAGCAGCCGCACTAGCGGGAGGAACCTAAATGAGCAGTTCTTC.

This clone was detected only once. This sequence joins TRBV7-9 and TRBJ2-5, with 15 bases matching TRBD2. Near its end, the DNA agrees better with TRBJ2-7, so the J call may be wrong. The CDR3 contains 18 residues. Germline assignment: CDR1 SEHNR and CDR2 FQNEAQ (reference sequence). The DNA of the CDR3 is TGTGCCAGCAGCTTTCTGGTCGGGGGACTAGCGGGAGGAGACGAGCAGTACTTC. Encoded protein: CASSFLVGGLAGGDEQYF.

CDR3 region: CASSKDRGGSNQPQHF. The CDR3 nucleotides are TGTGCCAGCAGCAAAGACAGGGGTGGGAGCAATCAGCCCCAGCATTTT. The V gene is TRBV21-1, the J gene TRBJ1-5; no DNA check was done on the table's D call, TRBD1. TRBV21-1 has pseudogene status. CDR3 length equals 16 residues.

The chain uses TRBV25-1 and TRBJ2-1; D is unresolved. This CDR3 is 12 amino acids long. The V gene lost 6 bases and the J gene lost 5 bases, with 8 bases spanning the gap. Germline lookup yields CDR1 MGHDK and CDR2 SYGVNS. The CDR3 bases are TGTGCCAGCAGCCAGAGGCACAATGAGCAGTTCTTC. It specifies CASSQRHNEQFF.

This clone was counted a few times. Here the CDR3 reads CASSLGLAGGEQYF. The DNA of the CDR3 is TGTGCCAGCAGCTTGGGGCTAGCGGGAGGCGAGCAGTACTTC. The chain recombines TRBV5-6 with TRBJ2-5; TRBD2 matches at 11 bases. The end of the DNA aligns better with TRBJ2-7, so the J call may be wrong. The CDR3 totals 14 residues. Per the germline V gene, CDR1 is SGHDT and CDR2 is YYEEEE.

The CDR3 protein is CASSLWLTGEAGNTIYF. DNA of the CDR3: TGCGCCAGCAGCTTGTGGCTTACAGGGGAGGCTGGAAACACCATATATTTT. This chain joins TRBV5-1 and TRBJ1-3; 7 bases map to TRBD1. Germline values: CDR1 SGHRS, CDR2 YFSETQ. V shed 1 base, J shed 2 bases, and the junction held 9 bases outside the gene matches. The CDR3 covers 17 residues.

The chain recombines TRBV19 with TRBJ1-5; possible D gene TRBD1, 6 bases. The ends were cut back, 5 bases at V and 2 bases at J, with 13 bases in the middle. Germline V gives CDR1 LNHDA, CDR2 SQIVND (reference sequence). This CDR3 comprises 15 residues. In DNA, the CDR3 is TGTGCCAGTAGTGACCGACAGGTATGCAATCAGCCCCAGCATTTT. Amino acids: CASSDRQVCNQPQHF. The full variable domain, its missing parts supplied by reference TRBV19 and TRBJ1-5, is DGGITQSPKYLFRKEGQNVTLSCEQNLNHDAMYWYRQDPGQGLRLIYYSQIVNDFQKGDIAEGYSVSREKKESFPLTVTSAQKNPTAFYLCASSDRQVCNQPQHFGDGTRLSIL.

Concerning this clone: The same CDR3 is also encoded by other DNA sequences in this sample. The chain joins TRBV28 to TRBJ2-7; D call uncertain. CDR3 length: 12 amino acids. From germline, CDR1 is MDHEN and CDR2 SYDVKM. Trimming shortened V by 6 bases and J by 3 bases, and 9 bases separated the two germline ends. The CDR3 DNA follows: TGTGCCAGCAGGGCGCAGGTCTACGAGCAGTACTTC. This sequence encodes CASRAQVYEQYF.

The rearrangement joins TRBV27 to TRBJ2-2, with TRBD1 matching 7 bases. The V and J ends lost 0 bases and 6 bases, in that order; junction bases with no gene match: 1. There are 14 residues in the CDR3. Germline lookup yields CDR1 MNHEY and CDR2 SMNVEV (reference sequence). CDR3 bases: TGTGCCAGCAGTTTATCGACAGGGCCCGGGGAGCTGTTTTTT. It yields the protein CASSLSTGPGELFF.

This clone was seen a few times. This chain uses TRBV7-2 with TRBJ2-5, with D unresolved. This CDR3 has 15 amino acids. Trimming pared 3 bases from V and 6 bases from J, leaving 17 bases between. Germline values: CDR1 SGHTA, CDR2 FQGNSA. The CDR3 DNA reads as TGTGCCAGCAGCTTCCGGAATCGGATGAGGCAGACCCAGTACTTC. Translation gives CASSFRNRMRQTQYF.

This chain joins TRBV30 and TRBJ2-6, with D perhaps matching TRBD1 (5 bases). The V end was cut by 2 bases, the J end by 2 bases, with 10 bases between. The CDR3 totals 15 residues. Germline CDR1 is GTSNPN and CDR2 is SVGIG (reference sequence). CDR3 coding DNA: TGTGCCTGGAGTTTAGGGGTTGCTGGGGCCAACGTCCTGACTTTC. This gives the protein CAWSLGVAGANVLTF.

The chain recombines TRBV5-1 with TRBJ2-7, with 8 bases lining up with TRBD2. Trimming removed 4 bases from V and 0 bases from J; junction bases left unmatched: 6. Germline V gene data show CDR1 as SGHRS and CDR2 as YFSETQ. This CDR3 has 15 amino acids. CDR3 loop: CASSLIAGSSYEQYF. Here the CDR3 DNA reads TGCGCCAGCAGCCTTATAGCGGGGAGCTCCTACGAGCAGTACTTC.

In its sample, this clone was seen once. J is TRBJ2-6 and V is TRBV29-1; tentative D call: TRBD1 (5 bases). The CDR3 contains 15 residues. The germline V gene has CDR1 SQVTM and CDR2 ANQGSEA. V was cut by 4 bases and J by 4 bases, with 14 bases left in between. The DNA of the CDR3 is TGCAGCGTTGCTGATGGGGCGACAGGGGCCAACGTCCTGACTTTC. Translating it yields CSVADGATGANVLTF.

Worth noting for this clone: Mismatch with germline at one junction end may stem from a read error. The chain employs TRBV7-2 and TRBJ2-3, with a weak D call TRBD1 (5 bases). Germline V gives CDR1 SGHTA, CDR2 FQGNSA. The length of the CDR3 is 15 residues. CDR3: CASSFDQTYTGTQYF. The CDR3 coding sequence is TGTGCCAGCAGCTTTGACCAGACATACACAGGTACGCAGTATTTT.

The CDR3 sequence: CASSLTSGNSYEQYF. The CDR3 DNA reads TGTGCCAGCAGCTTGACTAGCGGAAACTCCTACGAGCAGTACTTC. The V call is TRBV7-2, the J call TRBJ2-7, with 9 bases fitting TRBD2. Germline CDR1 is SGHTA and CDR2 is FQGNSA. Trimming took 3 bases from V and 0 from J; bases not matched to a gene: 3. The CDR3 spans 15 residues. Using reference TRBV7-2 and TRBJ2-7 for the parts outside the CDR3, the full variable domain is GAGVSQSPSNKVTEKGKDVELRCDPISGHTALYWYRQSLGQGLEFLIYFQGNSAPDKSGLPSDRFSAERTGGSVSTLTIQRTQQEDSAVYLCASSLTSGNSYEQYFGPGTRLTVT.

Concerning this clone: The junction does not match germline at one end; this may be a read error. This sequence joins TRBV5-1 and TRBJ2-4; the match to TRBD1 covers 9 bases. The CDR3 is made up of 17 amino acids. Germline-derived CDR1 and CDR2 are SGHRS and YFSETQ. The CDR3 loop is CASSVQPQGAAKNSQYF. The CDR3 nucleotides read TGCGCCAGCAGCGTACAACCACAGGGGGCGGCCAAAAACAGTCAGTACTTC. The variable domain in full, with the rest retrieved from reference TRBV5-1 and TRBJ2-4, is KAGVTQTPRYLIKTRGQQVTLSCSPISGHRSVSWYQQTPGQGLQFLFEYFSETQRNKGNFPGRFSGRQFSNSRSEMNVSTLELGDSALYLCASSVQPQGAAKNSQYFGAGTRLSVL.

V and J are TRBV7-2 and TRBJ1-2, with D perhaps TRBD1 (6 bases). CDR3 length: 12 amino acids. V shed 5 bases and J shed 8 bases, with 12 bases lying between them. Germline CDR1 reads SGHTA; CDR2 reads FQGNSA. CDR3 amino acids: CASSPQGTGYTF. CDR3 in DNA: TGTGCCAGCAGCCCTCAGGGGACCGGCTACACCTTC.

J is TRBJ1-2 and V is TRBV7-2; 7 bases line up with TRBD1. This CDR3 is 14 amino acids long. CDR1 SGHTA and CDR2 FQGNSA come from the germline V gene. The V segment lost 0 bases and the J segment 8 bases; nucleotides outside the gene matches: 6. The CDR3 loop is CASSLARQGGGYTF. The DNA of the CDR3 is TGTGCCAGCAGCTTAGCCCGACAGGGTGGCGGCTACACCTTC.

This clone occurred once. The chain combines TRBV30 with TRBJ2-7, with 10 bases matching TRBD1. The CDR3 contains 12 residues. In germline, CDR1 is GTSNPN, CDR2 SVGIG (reference sequence). With 3 bases clipped from V and 5 bases from J, the junction kept 1 base outside the gene matches. CDR3 residues: CAWSGTGDEQYF. CDR3 coding DNA: TGTGCCTGGAGCGGGACAGGGGACGAGCAGTACTTC.

This sequence joins TRBV5-1 and TRBJ1-1, with 7 bases aligning to TRBD1. The CDR3 is 15 residues long. The germline gives CDR1 SGHRS, CDR2 YFSETQ. Trimming cost V 7 bases and J 5 bases; bases outside gene matches: 14. The CDR3 DNA is TGCGCCAGCCAACCTTCCGACAGGGATTATACTGAAGCTTTCTTT. As protein: CASQPSDRDYTEAFF.

This clone was found a few times. The V and J genes are TRBV29-1 and TRBJ2-7; 7 bases are shared with TRBD1. CDR3 length equals 15 residues. The V gene end was trimmed by 4 bases and the J gene end by 5 bases; junction bases not matched to a gene: 14. The germline gives CDR1 SQVTM, CDR2 ANQGSEA. The CDR3 reads CSVVRPEGALHEQYF. For the CDR3, the DNA is TGCAGCGTTGTCCGGCCCGAGGGGGCGCTGCACGAGCAGTACTTC.

V is TRBV5-4 and J is TRBJ2-1; 8 bases align to TRBD1. This CDR3 has 15 amino acids. Germline CDR1 SGHNT, CDR2 YYREEE (reference sequence). The junction had 7 bases not matched to a gene; V was cut back by 5 bases and J by 3 bases. Written as DNA, the CDR3 is TGTGCCAGCAGGCTTGACAGGGGCCTCTACAATGAGCAGTTCTTC. As protein: CASRLDRGLYNEQFF.

The genes are TRBV7-2 and TRBJ2-1, with 10 bases matching TRBD2. The J segment lost 8 bases and the V segment lost 10 bases, leaving 11 bases of the junction unmatched. CDR3 length equals 14 residues. Germline lookup yields CDR1 SGHTA and CDR2 FQGNSA. The CDR3 region has the DNA TGTGCCACCGCCCCTAGCGGGAGCTCAGATGAGCAGTTCTTC. Protein: CATAPSGSSDEQFF.

The V and J genes are TRBV4-1 and TRBJ2-1; 10 nucleotides align to TRBD2. Germline CDR1 reads MGHRA; CDR2 reads YSYEKL. Trimming took 4 bases from V and 2 from J; bases not matched to a gene: 8. The CDR3 extends over 17 amino acids. The CDR3 DNA is TGCGCCAGCAGCCCCCTCTATAGCGGGAGGCCCTACAATGAGCAGTTCTTC. Translating gives CASSPLYSGRPYNEQFF.

V and J are TRBV15 and TRBJ2-7, with D hard to call. CDR3 length equals 16 residues. CDR1 LNHNV and CDR2 YYDKDF come from the germline V gene (reference sequence). V was cut by 3 bases and J by 2 bases, with 17 bases left in between. The CDR3 DNA sequence: TGTGCCACCAGCAGCAAACACATTGGTATGACCTACGAGCAGTACTTC. This gives the protein CATSSKHIGMTYEQYF.